Detailed here is one T cell receptor (beta chain). The antigen remains undetermined. Measured with immunoSEQ multiplex PCR; TCRdb has only the in-frame clones, and not every one. The sample includes a few million clones, just over 90% of them seen just once. This specimen belongs to a study of shared clonotypes between healthy human individuals. Findings and caveats of the study: Estimated richness was generally greater in naive than memory subsets.

This receptor was obtained from a man aged 18 to 30 in good health. Some clones in this sample may be carry-over from other donors' samples. What was sequenced was naive CD4+ T cells from PBMCs. The sample's subset: CD45RA+ positively selected.

This CDR3 is CASSLVRRGITDTQYF. The CDR3 DNA reads TGCGCCAGCAGCTTGGTAAGGCGGGGCATCACAGATACGCAGTATTTT. J is TRBJ2-3 and V is TRBV5-1; maybe TRBD2 (6 bases). In germline, CDR1 is SGHRS, CDR2 YFSETQ. Trimming took 0 bases from V and 2 from J, leaving 13 bases between them. The CDR3 sequence is 16 residues long.